What follows are 8 T cell receptor beta chains derived from one specimen sequenced in a study of T-cell reconstitution after alpha-beta-depleted transplantation in children. Unique molecular identifiers were incorporated during preparation of the TCRbeta library. TCRdb used MiXCR to reprocess the PCR reads, holding one entry per CDR3 protein. The sample consists of around 340,000 distinct CDR3 sequences, less than 15% of them appearing once. The sample was PBMCs, taken from the stem cell graft. The receptors shown here come from a human donor who donated a stem cell graft to a child with Fanconi anemia.

V gene TRBV28 combines with J gene TRBJ1-5, with TRBD1 matching 7 bases. This CDR3 is built from 15 residues. Germline V gene lookup returns CDR1 MDHEN and CDR2 SYDVKM. After removal of 6 bases from V and 1 base from J, the junction contained 6 bases not matched to a gene. The CDR3 reads CASRPDRESNQPQHF. The CDR3 nucleotides are TGTGCCAGCAGACCAGACAGGGAAAGCAATCAGCCCCAGCATTTT. The variable domain in full, completed from reference TRBV28 and TRBJ1-5, reads DVKVTQSSRYLVKRTGEKVFLECVQDMDHENMFWYRQDPGLGLRLIYFSYDVKMKEKGDIPEGYSVSREKKERFSLILESASTNQTSMYLCASRPDRESNQPQHFGDGTRLSIL.

V gene TRBV20-1 combines with J gene TRBJ2-1; D is possibly TRBD1 (6 bases). Looked up from germline, CDR1 is DFQATT and CDR2 is SNEGSKA (reference sequence). The CDR3 spans 14 residues. The V and J ends lost 5 bases and 2 bases respectively, with 13 bases between them. This CDR3 reads CSAGRQATYNEQFF. CDR3 bases: TGCAGTGCTGGGCGACAGGCGACCTACAATGAGCAGTTCTTC.

This clonotype was picked up a small number of times. This chain uses TRBV3-1 with TRBJ1-1; D might be TRBD1 (6 bases). The V end was cut by 1 base, the J end by 2 bases, with 11 bases between. The CDR3 extends over 15 amino acids. CDR1 and CDR2 from the germline V gene are LGHDT and YNNKEL (reference sequence). CDR3 in amino acids: CASSQGRGYNTEAFF. For the CDR3, the DNA is TGTGCCAGCAGCCAAGGAAGGGGGTATAACACTGAAGCTTTCTTT.

This clonotype was detected a few times. This sequence joins TRBV28 and TRBJ2-7, with 7 nucleotides matching TRBD1. Trimming removed 2 bases from V and 6 bases from J; junction bases left unmatched: 4. The CDR3 loop spans 13 amino acids. Germline CDR1 is MDHEN and CDR2 is SYDVKM. The CDR3 sequence: CASSLQGVGEQYF. CDR3 nucleotides: TGTGCCAGCAGTTTACAGGGGGTAGGCGAGCAGTACTTC.

Ten or more counts support this clonotype. The gene calls are TRBV9 and TRBJ2-3; a weak D match, TRBD1 (5 bases). V was pared by 3 bases and J by 5 bases, with 13 bases between. Looked up from germline, CDR1 is SGDLS and CDR2 is YYNGEE. The CDR3 covers 14 residues. CDR3 sequence reads: CASSASGKLDTQYF. The DNA for the CDR3 is TGTGCCAGCAGCGCATCAGGGAAACTAGATACGCAGTATTTT.

The CDR3 sequence: CSARGAHKGQAETQYF. The CDR3 DNA sequence: TGCAGTGCTAGAGGGGCTCATAAGGGGCAGGCGGAGACCCAGTACTTC. The rearrangement joins TRBV20-1 to TRBJ2-5; D might be TRBD1 (5 bases). Germline V gene data show CDR1 as DFQATT and CDR2 as SNEGSKA (reference sequence). This CDR3 is built from 16 residues. Trimming took 1 base from V and 5 from J, leaving 20 bases between them.

The V call is TRBV5-1, the J call TRBJ1-1; 9 nucleotides match TRBD1. This CDR3 comprises 15 residues. The germline V gene has CDR1 SGHRS and CDR2 YFSETQ. Trimming removed 4 bases from V and 1 base from J; junction bases left unmatched: 5. For the CDR3, the DNA is TGCGCCAGCAGCCAACAGGGGGCAAGGAACACTGAAGCTTTCTTT. It specifies CASSQQGARNTEAFF.

The CDR3 DNA is TGTGCCACCAGCGGAGCTGGGACAGGGGATGGGTTAGAGAACACTGAAGCTTTCTTT. It specifies CATSGAGTGDGLENTEAFF. The rearrangement joins TRBV15 to TRBJ1-1; 10 bases are a match to TRBD1. The CDR3 runs 19 residues. The V gene's germline CDR1 is LNHNV and CDR2 YYDKDF (reference sequence). V lost 5 bases and J lost 1; bases outside the gene matches: 16.